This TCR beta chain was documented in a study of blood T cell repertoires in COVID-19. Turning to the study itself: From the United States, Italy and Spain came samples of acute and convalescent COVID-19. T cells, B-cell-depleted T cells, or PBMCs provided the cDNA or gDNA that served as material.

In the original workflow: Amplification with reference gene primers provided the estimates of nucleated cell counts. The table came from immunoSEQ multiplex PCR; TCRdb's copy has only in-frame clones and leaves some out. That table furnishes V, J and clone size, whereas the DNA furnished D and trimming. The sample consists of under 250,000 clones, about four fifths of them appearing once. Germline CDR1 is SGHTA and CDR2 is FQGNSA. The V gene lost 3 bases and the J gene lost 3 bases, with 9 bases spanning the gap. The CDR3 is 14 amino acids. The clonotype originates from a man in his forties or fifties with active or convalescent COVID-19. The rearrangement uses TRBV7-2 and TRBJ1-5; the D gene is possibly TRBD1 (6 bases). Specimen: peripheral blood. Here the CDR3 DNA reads TGTGCCAGCAGCTTGCAGGGGATCAATCAGCCCCAGCATTTT. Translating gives CASSLQGINQPQHF.